The 11 T cell receptor beta chains reported below all come from one sample, sequenced in a study of blood T cell repertoires in COVID-19. The method was immunoSEQ multiplex PCR; TCRdb's version includes in-frame clones alone and lacks a portion of them. The sample lists 40,000 to 55,000 clones, 88% occurring once. Sequences were obtained from peripheral blood. The receptor source for this set is a human donor in a cohort sampled during active COVID-19.

The chain links TRBV6-2 or TRBV6-3 to TRBJ1-5, with TRBD1 as a possible D gene (5 bases). Germline loops: CDR1 MNHEY, CDR2 SVGEGT. This CDR3 comprises 13 residues. Trimming removed 6 bases at V and 4 bases at J, with 10 bases between. The CDR3 bases are TGTGCCAGCAGCCCAGACAGAAATCAGCCCCAGCATTTT. It encodes CASSPDRNQPQHF.

This chain joins TRBV6-2 or TRBV6-3 and TRBJ1-5; TRBD1 matches at 8 bases. Trimming took 5 bases from V and 4 from J; bases not matched to a gene: 7. The CDR3 is 15 amino acids. Germline assignment: CDR1 MNHEY and CDR2 SVGEGT. The CDR3 loop reads CASSDRTGLNQPQHF. In nucleotides, the CDR3 is TGTGCCAGCAGTGACCGGACAGGGCTGAATCAGCCCCAGCATTTT.

The chain combines TRBV19 with TRBJ2-7; weak D call: TRBD1 (6 bases). In germline, CDR1 is LNHDA, CDR2 SQIVND (reference sequence). Trimming left V 1 base short and J 4 bases short, with 17 bases between. The CDR3 runs 16 residues. The CDR3: CASSIGVGTLGYEQYF. CDR3 coding DNA: TGTGCCAGTAGTATAGGCGTCGGGACATTGGGGTACGAGCAGTACTTC.

This clone was recorded only once. CDR3 sequence reads: CASSPRTGQETQYF. The CDR3 nucleotides read TGTGCCAGCAGTCCCAGAACGGGGCAAGAGACCCAGTACTTC. The chain is built from TRBV6-2 or TRBV6-3 and TRBJ2-5; possible D gene TRBD2, 5 bases. The CDR3 is 14 residues long. V was shortened by 5 bases and J by 2 bases, with 12 bases between the two germline ends. Germline V lookup: CDR1 MNHEY, CDR2 SVGEGT.

This CDR3 is CSAKGTGTEKLFF. DNA of the CDR3: TGCAGCGCGAAGGGGACAGGGACTGAAAAACTGTTTTTT. V is TRBV29-1 and J is TRBJ1-4, with TRBD1 matching over 9 bases. Trimming took 7 bases from V and 7 from J; bases not matched to a gene: 7. The CDR3 covers 13 residues. The germline CDR1 and CDR2 sequences are SQVTM and ANQGSEA.

This chain joins TRBV28 and TRBJ1-5; TRBD1 is a possible D gene (5 bases). The V and J ends lost 6 bases and 6 bases respectively, with 21 bases between them. The V gene's germline CDR1 is MDHEN and CDR2 SYDVKM. This CDR3 is built from 16 residues. The CDR3 DNA sequence: TGTGCCAGCAGCCAGGGTGGGTCGACGACGTTTCAGCCCCAGCATTTT. Its translation is CASSQGGSTTFQPQHF.

The CDR3 nucleotides are TGCGCCAGCAGCCAAGATTCGGGAGGGAACACCATATATTTT. Amino acid sequence: CASSQDSGGNTIYF. This chain joins TRBV4-1 and TRBJ1-3; D ambiguous. V shed 0 bases and J shed 7 bases, with 10 bases lying between them. This CDR3 contains 14 residues. CDR1 and CDR2 from the germline V gene are MGHRA and YSYEKL.

The J gene is TRBJ1-1, the V gene TRBV11-2; TRBD1 is a possible D gene (6 bases). This CDR3 contains 14 residues. Germline-derived CDR1 and CDR2 are SGHAT and FQNNGV. The V end was cut by 5 bases, the J end by 1 base, with 11 bases between. The CDR3: CASSHRVRNTEAFF. The CDR3 DNA sequence: TGTGCCAGCAGCCACAGGGTGAGGAACACTGAAGCTTTCTTT.

This sequence joins TRBV5-1 and TRBJ1-2; D is ambiguous. The CDR3 is 16 residues long. CDR1 is SGHRS, CDR2 YFSETQ, per germline. V was cut by 0 bases and J by 4 bases, with 16 bases left in between. CDR3 coding DNA: TGCGCCAGCAGCTTGGATCGCAGGATGCCTATCTATGGCTACACCTTC. It translates to CASSLDRRMPIYGYTF.

CDR3 amino acids: CASSQEEGVRTNYGYTF. For the CDR3, the DNA is TGTGCCAGCAGCCAAGAAGAGGGGGTAAGGACTAACTATGGCTACACCTTC. This chain links TRBV3-1 (or the pseudogene TRBV3-2) with TRBJ1-2, with D perhaps TRBD1 (6 bases). This CDR3 has 17 amino acids. Germline V CDR1 and CDR2: LGHDT, YNNKEL (reference sequence). With 0 bases removed from V and 0 bases from J, the gap between germline ends came to 14 bases.

The chain joins TRBV5-1 to TRBJ1-1; 9 bases line up with TRBD1. V shed 1 base, J shed 3 bases, and the junction held 7 bases outside the gene matches. Germline V lookup: CDR1 SGHRS, CDR2 YFSETQ. The CDR3 runs 16 residues. For the CDR3, the DNA is TGCGCCAGCAGCTTGATCACAGGGGGCGGATACACTGAAGCTTTCTTT. It specifies CASSLITGGGYTEAFF. The complete variable domain, with remaining parts taken from reference TRBV5-1 and TRBJ1-1, reads KAGVTQTPRYLIKTRGQQVTLSCSPISGHRSVSWYQQTPGQGLQFLFEYFSETQRNKGNFPGRFSGRQFSNSRSEMNVSTLELGDSALYLCASSLITGGGYTEAFFGQGTRLTVV.